This T cell receptor (beta chain) was recorded in a study of beta chain features in type 1 diabetes. TCRB transcripts that were expressed got sequenced, as all of the isolated RNA had been reverse transcribed. Clones were read by immunoSEQ multiplex PCR, and TCRdb kept only the in-frame ones, dropping some. The table shows approximately 38,000 clones, with roughly two thirds occurring only once. Study-wide results and caveats: Whether TCRB rearrangement is influenced by HLA type went unresolved here. Junctions at VDJ sites from type 1 diabetes patients had fewer insertions and more deletions. Cells with high TCR expression could be over-represented by cDNA sequencing.

This clone has only one observation. What it binds is not known. Staining for CD45RO/CCR7/CD25/CD127/CD95/CD27 allowed sorting of CD4+ naive, central memory, regulatory and stem cell-like memory cells. Deletions cut 0 bases from V and 0 bases from J, with 5 bases between. The CDR3 runs 14 residues. The germline gives CDR1 SGHNT, CDR2 YYREEE (reference sequence). This TCR came from a young woman in good health. This chain joins TRBV5-4 and TRBJ2-3; D gene uncertain. Material: Tregs from blood. CDR3 in amino acids: CASSLGASTDTQYF. The CDR3 nucleotides are TGTGCCAGCAGCTTGGGCGCTAGCACAGATACGCAGTATTTT.